These 29 T cell receptor beta chains share one sample of origin, sequenced in a study of cytomegalovirus exposure and HLA in healthy donors. It was with 60 Vbeta and 13 Jbeta primers that the PCR ran. TCRdb's table, derived via immunoSEQ multiplex PCR, lists solely in-frame clones and lacks some. The table lists roughly 120,000 clones, over 60% of them singletons. Sequencing was carried out using PBMCs. All receptors derive from a woman aged 30 to 39 in good health and CMV-seropositive.

This chain uses TRBV7-2 with TRBJ2-2; D may be TRBD1 (6 bases). Trimming removed 5 bases at V and 4 bases at J, with 11 bases between. This CDR3 is built from 14 residues. Germline V gene sequence: CDR1 SGHTA, CDR2 FQGNSA. The CDR3 spells CASSRDIITGELFF. CDR3 DNA sequence: TGTGCCAGCAGCAGGGACATTATCACCGGGGAGCTGTTTTTT.

V and J are TRBV7-9 and TRBJ1-4, with TRBD1 matching over 8 bases. The CDR3 sequence is 16 residues long. V lost 5 bases to trimming and J lost 5 bases; unmatched junction nucleotides: 10. CDR1 is SEHNR, CDR2 FQNEAQ, per germline (reference sequence). CDR3 nucleotide sequence: TGTGCCAGCAGCAGATCCGGGACAGGCATCAATGAAAAACTGTTTTTT. Translating gives CASSRSGTGINEKLFF.

The V gene is TRBV5-1, the J gene TRBJ2-1; 9 bases match TRBD1. Germline V CDR1 and CDR2: SGHRS, YFSETQ. This CDR3 spans 15 amino acids. Unmatched junction bases numbered 2, after V lost 2 bases and J lost 2 bases. CDR3 sequence reads: CASSLTGGAYNEQFF. The CDR3 coding sequence is TGCGCCAGCAGCTTAACAGGGGGCGCCTACAATGAGCAGTTCTTC.

This clone was seen a handful of times. This CDR3 reads CASSFGLDQRGETQYF. Here the CDR3 DNA reads TGCGCCAGCAGCTTTGGGTTAGATCAGAGAGGGGAGACCCAGTACTTC. The V call is TRBV5-1, the J call TRBJ2-5, with a tentative D call TRBD2 (5 bases). Germline values: CDR1 SGHRS, CDR2 YFSETQ. V lost 2 bases, J lost 5 bases, and 19 bases lay in between. This CDR3 is 16 amino acids long.

The chain combines TRBV7-3 with TRBJ2-1, with 10 bases lining up with TRBD1. Germline CDR1 SGHTA, CDR2 FQGTGA. The CDR3 spans 17 residues. V lost 4 bases to trimming and J lost 4 bases; unmatched junction nucleotides: 10. The CDR3 DNA reads TGTGCCAGCAGCTCTACTATCCGGACAGGGGGTTACAATGAGCAGTTCTTC. It yields the protein CASSSTIRTGGYNEQFF.

The gene calls are TRBV7-2 and TRBJ1-6; D gene unclear. Germline V lookup: CDR1 SGHTA, CDR2 FQGNSA. The CDR3 covers 17 residues. Trimming took 0 bases from V and 8 from J, leaving 17 bases between them. The chain's CDR3 is CASSLAPVGGSHSPLHF. In DNA form, the CDR3 reads TGTGCCAGCAGCTTAGCCCCCGTTGGAGGGTCCCATTCACCCCTCCACTTT.

This clone was recorded once. The V gene is TRBV7-2, the J gene TRBJ2-3, with D possibly being TRBD2 (6 bases). From germline, CDR1 is SGHTA and CDR2 FQGNSA. This CDR3 has 15 residues. V lost 5 bases, J lost 6 bases, and 18 bases lay in between. CDR3 region: CASSQKDYGWDTQYF. CDR3 bases: TGTGCCAGCAGCCAAAAGGACTACGGTTGGGATACGCAGTATTTT.

The chain carries TRBV7-9 and TRBJ1-4, with a weak D call TRBD1 (5 bases). The CDR3 length is 15 residues. Per germline, CDR1 SEHNR and CDR2 FQNEAQ (reference sequence). Trimming stripped 7 bases from V and 6 bases from J, with 18 bases between. The CDR3 region is CASNKPTESHEKLFF. The CDR3 region has the DNA TGTGCCAGCAACAAGCCGACAGAGTCCCATGAAAAACTGTTTTTT.

In this sample, this clone turned up once. The rearrangement links TRBV5-4 to TRBJ1-5; D gene uncertain. The CDR3 totals 11 residues. V lost 9 bases and J lost 6, with 10 bases in between. From germline, CDR1 is SGHNT and CDR2 YYREEE (reference sequence). The CDR3 sequence: CAMQGSQPQHF. For the CDR3, the DNA is TGTGCCATGCAAGGGAGTCAGCCCCAGCATTTT.

V and J are TRBV9 and TRBJ2-2, with D tentatively TRBD1 (5 bases). Germline V gene lookup returns CDR1 SGDLS and CDR2 YYNGEE. The CDR3 covers 15 residues. V lost 4 bases and J lost 7, with 17 bases in between. The CDR3 spells CASSKDSWSGGELFF. The CDR3 coding sequence is TGTGCCAGCAGCAAAGACAGTTGGTCCGGCGGGGAGCTGTTTTTT.

This clone was seen more than once but under ten times. The chain combines TRBV4-3 with TRBJ1-6, with 8 bases fitting TRBD1. Germline V gene sequence: CDR1 LGHNA, CDR2 YSLEER. This CDR3 has 15 residues. V lost 1 base to trimming and J lost 9 bases; unmatched junction nucleotides: 5. DNA for the CDR3: TGCGCCAGCAGCCAAGGATGGACAGGGATTTCACCCCTCCACTTT. Protein sequence: CASSQGWTGISPLHF.

The chain combines TRBV12-5 with TRBJ1-1, with a tentative D call TRBD1 (5 bases). Trimming left V 4 bases short and J 5 bases short, with 11 bases between. This CDR3 region has 13 residues. Germline V gene lookup returns CDR1 LGHNT and CDR2 FRNRAP. CDR3 sequence: CASGSGRATEAFF. The DNA for the CDR3 is TGTGCTAGTGGTTCAGGGCGCGCGACTGAAGCTTTCTTT.

CDR3 loop: CASSPPGQVHGYTF. The CDR3 bases are TGCGCCAGCAGCCCCCCTGGACAGGTCCATGGCTACACCTTC. This rearrangement joins TRBV4-1 to TRBJ1-2; TRBD1 agrees at 7 bases. The CDR3 sequence is 14 residues long. V shed 4 bases and J 6 bases; nucleotides not matched to a gene: 8. CDR1 MGHRA and CDR2 YSYEKL come from the germline V gene.

V gene TRBV29-1 combines with J gene TRBJ2-2, with 8 nucleotides matching TRBD2. The germline CDR1 and CDR2 sequences are SQVTM and ANQGSEA. The ends lost 7 bases at V and 1 base at J; junction bases unmatched: 5. This CDR3 comprises 14 residues. CDR3 sequence: CSGAGLVNTGELFF. CDR3 sequence (DNA): TGCAGCGGGGCGGGACTAGTGAACACCGGGGAGCTGTTTTTT.

This chain uses TRBV9 with TRBJ1-3; 7 bases align to TRBD1. The V segment lost 5 bases and the J segment 0 bases; nucleotides outside the gene matches: 2. Germline lookup yields CDR1 SGDLS and CDR2 YYNGEE. This CDR3 contains 14 residues. The CDR3 nucleotides are TGTGCCAGCAGTGGACAGGTCTCTGGAAACACCATATATTTT. Translated: CASSGQVSGNTIYF.

The chain joins TRBV4-3 to TRBJ2-1; D possibly corresponds to TRBD1 (6 bases). Trimming pared 3 bases from V and 0 bases from J, leaving 24 bases between. The CDR3 is made up of 20 amino acids. CDR1 and CDR2 (germline): LGHNA, YSLEER. CDR3 in DNA: TGCGCCAGCAGCCAGATACCGGGACACAATACTTTAAGCTCCTACAATGAGCAGTTCTTC. This codes for CASSQIPGHNTLSSYNEQFF.

This chain connects TRBV30 to TRBJ1-6; D not certain. The length of the CDR3 is 13 residues. V lost 6 bases to trimming and J lost 4 bases, with 10 bases between them. Germline CDR1 GTSNPN, CDR2 SVGIG (reference sequence). In nucleotides, the CDR3 is TGTGCCTGTGGACGGGGTTATAATTCACCCCTCCACTTT. Translation gives CACGRGYNSPLHF.

The chain has TRBV7-2 and TRBJ2-7; 10 bases align to TRBD1. V lost 5 bases, J lost 4 bases, and 11 bases stayed unmatched. Germline loops: CDR1 SGHTA, CDR2 FQGNSA. The CDR3 sequence is 16 residues long. CDR3 sequence reads: CASSLRGGQGRYEQYF. CDR3 nucleotides: TGTGCCAGCAGCCTCCGGGGGGGACAGGGGCGATACGAGCAGTACTTC.

V and J are TRBV6-5 and TRBJ1-5, with unresolved D. Germline CDR1 MNHEY, CDR2 SVGAGI. This CDR3 region has 14 residues. Trimming took off 5 bases at V and 8 bases at J, with 16 bases between the two ends. The CDR3, as DNA: TGTGCCAGCAGTCCGCGGGCCGTTTGGAAGCCCCAGCATTTT. Its protein product is CASSPRAVWKPQHF.

The count of this clone is one. CDR3 sequence: CASSQTRGPLNSPLHF. The CDR3 DNA follows: TGTGCCAGCAGCCAAACCAGGGGACCGCTTAATTCACCCCTCCACTTT. The chain couples TRBV14 to TRBJ1-6, with a weak D call TRBD1 (6 bases). The V gene's germline CDR1 is SGHDN and CDR2 FVKESK. V lost 2 bases and J 6 bases, leaving 14 bases between the germline ends. The CDR3 has 16 amino acids.

J is TRBJ1-1 and V is TRBV28; 7 nucleotides line up with TRBD1. This CDR3 has 16 residues. V was clipped by 4 bases and J by 1 base; unmatched bases: 9. Germline CDR1 is MDHEN and CDR2 is SYDVKM. The CDR3 protein is CASSSPSGTANTEAFF. In nucleotides, the CDR3 is TGTGCCAGCAGTTCTCCCTCCGGGACAGCGAACACTGAAGCTTTCTTT.

The V gene is TRBV7-8, the J gene TRBJ2-5, with 7 positions matching TRBD2. Looked up from germline, CDR1 is SGHVS and CDR2 is FQNEAQ. CDR3 length equals 12 residues. Trimming removed 5 bases from V and 9 bases from J; junction bases left unmatched: 6. CDR3 nucleotide sequence: TGTGCCAGCAGCCCCCCGGGAGGCTCCCAGTACTTC. As protein: CASSPPGGSQYF.

The gene calls are TRBV4-1 and TRBJ2-2; 9 positions agree with TRBD1. Per the germline V gene, CDR1 is MGHRA and CDR2 is YSYEKL. V dropped 1 base and J dropped 0; count of bases not matched to a gene: 12. The CDR3 loop spans 20 amino acids. In DNA form, the CDR3 reads TGCGCCAGCAGCCAAGTTGTGGGACAGGGAGTCCCCTCGAACACCGGGGAGCTGTTTTTT. Encoded protein: CASSQVVGQGVPSNTGELFF.

This chain connects TRBV13 to TRBJ2-3; 7 bases fit TRBD2. With 4 bases clipped from V and 2 bases from J, the junction kept 12 bases outside the gene matches. The CDR3 contains 17 residues. Germline loops: CDR1 PRHDT, CDR2 FYEKMQ (reference sequence). CDR3 nucleotide sequence: TGTGCCAGCAGCTCACGTGCGGCGGGGGTGGCCACAGATACGCAGTATTTT. It translates to CASSSRAAGVATDTQYF.

The V call is TRBV7-2, the J call TRBJ1-6; a weak D match, TRBD1 (6 bases). The germline V and J ends were trimmed by 0 bases and 10 bases, with 13 bases remaining between them. CDR3 length: 15 amino acids. In germline, CDR1 is SGHTA, CDR2 FQGNSA. This chain's CDR3 is CASSLARQGQSPLHF. Here the CDR3 DNA reads TGTGCCAGCAGCTTAGCGCGCCAGGGGCAGTCACCCCTCCACTTT. The variable domain in full, with the rest retrieved from reference TRBV7-2 and TRBJ1-6, is GAGVSQSPSNKVTEKGKDVELRCDPISGHTALYWYRQSLGQGLEFLIYFQGNSAPDKSGLPSDRFSAERTGGSVSTLTIQRTQQEDSAVYLCASSLARQGQSPLHFGNGTRLTVT.

The rearrangement uses TRBV15 and TRBJ2-6; the D gene is possibly TRBD1 (5 bases). Germline CDR1 and CDR2: LNHNV and YYDKDF (reference sequence). The CDR3 has 16 residues. V lost 10 bases to trimming and J lost 0 bases, with 16 bases between them. This chain's CDR3 is CAIQVLDSSGANVLTF. In nucleotides, the CDR3 is TGTGCCATACAAGTCCTAGACAGCTCTGGGGCCAACGTCCTGACTTTC. Filled out from reference TRBV15 and TRBJ2-6, the complete variable domain reads DAMVIQNPRYQVTQFGKPVTLSCSQTLNHNVMYWYQQKSSQAPKLLFHYYDKDFNNEADTPDNFQSRRPNTSFCFLDIRSPGLGDTAMYLCAIQVLDSSGANVLTFGAGSRLTVL.

J is TRBJ2-4 and V is TRBV2, with 14 nucleotides matching TRBD2. CDR1 and CDR2 (germline): SNHLY, FYNNEI. The V and J ends lost 7 bases and 4 bases, in that order; junction bases with no gene match: 18. This CDR3 comprises 20 residues. In DNA form, the CDR3 reads TGTGCCAGCACCAGACGGCCGGGACTAGCGGGAGTCCAATTGAAAAACATTCAGTACTTC. Its protein product is CASTRRPGLAGVQLKNIQYF.

The count of this clone is one. V is TRBV7-2 and J is TRBJ2-2; 14 bases match TRBD2. With V trimmed by 6 bases and J by 0 bases, 6 bases remained unmatched. CDR3 length: 18 residues. CDR1 is SGHTA and CDR2 is FQGNSA in the germline V gene. CDR3 loop: CASSPRLAGGPNTGELFF. The CDR3 coding sequence is TGTGCCAGCAGTCCTAGACTAGCGGGGGGGCCGAACACCGGGGAGCTGTTTTTT.

This clone showed up just a few times. A read error may produce the germline difference seen at one junction end. The chain carries TRBV11-1 and TRBJ2-3; 7 positions match TRBD1. The length of the CDR3 is 16 residues. CDR1 SGHAT and CDR2 FQDESV come from the germline V gene (reference sequence). Here the CDR3 reads CASTLRGPAAPDTQYF. In DNA form, the CDR3 reads TGTGCCAGCACCTTAAGGGGGCCCGCTGCCCCAGATACGCAGTATTTT. The full variable domain, with the rest looked up from reference TRBV11-1 and TRBJ2-3, is EAEVAQSPRYKITEKSQAVAFWCDPISGHATLYWYRQILGQGPELLVQFQDESVVDDSQLPKDRFSAERLKGVDSTLKIQPAELGDSAMYLCASTLRGPAAPDTQYFGPGTRLTVL.